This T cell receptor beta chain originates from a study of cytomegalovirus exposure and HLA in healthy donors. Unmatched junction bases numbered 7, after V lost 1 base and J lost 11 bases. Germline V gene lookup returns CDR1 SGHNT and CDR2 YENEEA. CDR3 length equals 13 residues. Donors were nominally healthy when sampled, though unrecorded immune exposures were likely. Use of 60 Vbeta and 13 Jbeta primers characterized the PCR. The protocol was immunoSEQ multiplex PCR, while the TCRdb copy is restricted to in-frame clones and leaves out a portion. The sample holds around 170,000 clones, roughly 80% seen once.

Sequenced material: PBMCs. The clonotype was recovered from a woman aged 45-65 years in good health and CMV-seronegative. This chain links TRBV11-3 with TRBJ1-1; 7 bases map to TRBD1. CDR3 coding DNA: TGTGCCAGCAGCTTAGCGAAACAGGGGCATGCTTTCTTT. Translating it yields CASSLAKQGHAFF.